A single sample is the source of the 14 T cell receptor beta chains below, sequenced in a study of CD8 T cells in Susac syndrome. With random hexamers, about 0.45 to 1 ug RNA was reverse transcribed. TCRdb itself ran the immunoSEQ multiplex PCR reads through MiXCR, one entry per CDR3 protein. Here the sample spans tens of thousands of distinct CDR3 sequences, just under 95% being singletons. The sequenced sample was CD8+ T cells from PBMCs. The receptors derive from a human donor with multiple sclerosis.

The DNA of the CDR3 is TGCAGCGCAGATGTACAGGACTCTGGAAACACCATATATTTT. Amino acid sequence: CSADVQDSGNTIYF. The V call is TRBV29-1, the J call TRBJ1-3, with a weak D call TRBD1 (5 bases). The germline V and J ends were trimmed by 7 bases and 0 bases, with 13 bases remaining between them. The CDR3 loop spans 14 amino acids. The germline gives CDR1 SQVTM, CDR2 ANQGSEA.

V and J are TRBV19 and TRBJ2-1; no definite D call. In germline, CDR1 is LNHDA, CDR2 SQIVND (reference sequence). The CDR3 loop spans 16 amino acids. V was clipped by 1 base and J by 0 bases, with 10 bases between them. The CDR3 protein is CASSIARASSYNEQFF. The DNA of the CDR3 is TGTGCCAGTAGTATAGCAAGAGCCAGCTCCTACAATGAGCAGTTCTTC.

The chain uses TRBV7-9 and TRBJ1-1; possible D gene TRBD1, 6 bases. Germline loops: CDR1 SEHNR, CDR2 FQNEAQ (reference sequence). V gave up 4 bases and J gave up 0 bases, with 12 bases separating them. This CDR3 contains 15 residues. The chain's CDR3 is CASSSSTGLNTEAFF. The CDR3 nucleotides read TGTGCCAGCAGCTCCTCGACAGGATTGAACACTGAAGCTTTCTTT.

V usage is TRBV13 and J usage is TRBJ2-3; 7 positions match TRBD2. The CDR3 extends over 17 amino acids. Germline CDR1 PRHDT, CDR2 FYEKMQ (reference sequence). Trimming removed 3 bases from V and 1 base from J; junction bases left unmatched: 10. CDR3 coding DNA: TGTGCCAGCAGCTTTTTCCTGCTAGCGGAAGGCACAGATACGCAGTATTTT. Protein sequence: CASSFFLLAEGTDTQYF.

The chain is built from TRBV7-2 and TRBJ2-7; no clear D. V shed 6 bases and J shed 3 bases, with 12 bases lying between them. The CDR3 is 13 amino acids. Germline V CDR1 and CDR2: SGHTA, FQGNSA. The CDR3: CASSERVFYEQYF. The CDR3 nucleotides are TGTGCCAGCAGTGAGAGAGTATTCTACGAGCAGTACTTC. Combining the CDR3 with reference TRBV7-2 and TRBJ2-7 gives the whole variable domain GAGVSQSPSNKVTEKGKDVELRCDPISGHTALYWYRQSLGQGLEFLIYFQGNSAPDKSGLPSDRFSAERTGGSVSTLTIQRTQQEDSAVYLCASSERVFYEQYFGPGTRLTVT.

This chain connects TRBV14 to TRBJ2-1; D perhaps matches TRBD2 (7 bases). Trimming removed 4 bases from V and 9 bases from J, with 16 bases in between. This CDR3 has 14 residues. Germline CDR1 is SGHDN and CDR2 is FVKESK. The CDR3 sequence is CASSPLGGAGEQFF. The CDR3, as DNA: TGTGCCAGCAGCCCTTTGGGGGGGGCAGGTGAGCAGTTCTTC.

The genes are TRBV6-6 and TRBJ1-1; no definite D call. Germline-derived CDR1 and CDR2 are MNHNY and SVGAGI (reference sequence). The CDR3 covers 14 residues. V was cut by 11 bases and J by 6 bases, with 22 bases left in between. CDR3 region: CAAQQEVMSPEAFF. CDR3 in DNA: TGTGCCGCGCAGCAGGAAGTAATGTCGCCTGAAGCTTTCTTT.

This rearrangement joins TRBV9 to TRBJ1-2; unclear D gene. This CDR3 is 14 amino acids long. Germline CDR1 SGDLS, CDR2 YYNGEE. V was shortened by 0 bases and J by 6 bases, with 12 bases between the two germline ends. CDR3 sequence reads: CASSVGQLRDGYTF. CDR3 nucleotides: TGTGCCAGCAGCGTAGGCCAGCTCCGAGATGGCTACACCTTC.

CDR3 nucleotides: TGCAGCGTTGAGGCTGGCTACACCTTC. Its translation: CSVEAGYTF. This chain connects TRBV29-1 to TRBJ1-2; D call uncertain. CDR1 is SQVTM and CDR2 is ANQGSEA in the germline V gene. Trimming cost V 3 bases and J 7 bases, with 3 bases left between them. The CDR3 sequence is 9 residues long.

This clonotype has a single count. The CDR3 DNA reads TGTGCCAGCATGCCTACAGTCGTCCATGGCGGCTACACCTTC. Residues: CASMPTVVHGGYTF. The chain links TRBV6-1 to TRBJ1-2; no clear D. V lost 7 bases, J lost 8 bases, and 20 bases lay in between. The CDR3 has 14 residues. Germline V gene lookup returns CDR1 MNHNS and CDR2 SASEGT.

The chain couples TRBV29-1 to TRBJ1-2, with D possibly being TRBD1 (5 bases). CDR3 size: 12 residues. Germline-derived CDR1 and CDR2 are SQVTM and ANQGSEA. The germline V and J ends were trimmed by 3 bases and 2 bases, with 7 bases remaining between them. CDR3 residues: CSVEGQNYGYTF. The DNA of the CDR3 is TGCAGCGTTGAGGGGCAGAACTATGGCTACACCTTC.

J is TRBJ2-5 and V is TRBV5-1; D remains unclear. Trimming took 0 bases from V and 1 from J, leaving 4 bases between them. Germline V CDR1 and CDR2: SGHRS, YFSETQ. The CDR3 runs 13 residues. The CDR3 DNA reads TGCGCCAGCAGCTTGGAATCCCAAGAGACCCAGTACTTC. This sequence encodes CASSLESQETQYF.

The genes are TRBV7-9 and TRBJ2-7; no reliable D call. With 1 base removed from V and 12 bases from J, the gap between germline ends came to 13 bases. The length of the CDR3 is 12 residues. CDR1 SEHNR and CDR2 FQNEAQ come from the germline V gene (reference sequence). The CDR3, as DNA: TGTGCCAGCAGCTTAGATGACATGGGTCGGTACTTC. Translating gives CASSLDDMGRYF. The full variable domain, rest sourced from reference TRBV7-9 and TRBJ2-7, is DTGVSQNPRHKITKRGQNVTFRCDPISEHNRLYWYRQTLGQGPEFLTYFQNEAQLEKSRLLSDRFSAERPKGSFSTLEIQRTEQGDSAMYLCASSLDDMGRYFGPGTRLTVT.

J is TRBJ1-1 and V is TRBV4-3; 8 positions match TRBD1. CDR1 is LGHNA and CDR2 is YSLEER in the germline V gene. This CDR3 contains 16 residues. Trimming cost V 1 base and J 1 base; bases outside gene matches: 5. CDR3 protein: CASSQVRDRPNTEAFF. In DNA form, the CDR3 reads TGCGCCAGCAGCCAAGTGAGGGACAGGCCGAACACTGAAGCTTTCTTT.